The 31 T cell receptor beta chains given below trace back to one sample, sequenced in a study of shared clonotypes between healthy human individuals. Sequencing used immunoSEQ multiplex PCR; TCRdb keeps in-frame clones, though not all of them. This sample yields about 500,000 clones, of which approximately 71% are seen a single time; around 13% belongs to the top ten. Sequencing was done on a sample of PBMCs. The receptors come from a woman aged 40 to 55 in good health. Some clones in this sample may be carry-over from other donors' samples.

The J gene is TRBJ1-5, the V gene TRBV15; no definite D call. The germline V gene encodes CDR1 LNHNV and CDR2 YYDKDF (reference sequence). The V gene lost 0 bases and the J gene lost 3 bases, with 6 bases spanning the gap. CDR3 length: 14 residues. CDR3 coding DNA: TGTGCCACCAGCAGAGATCGGGACAATCAGCCCCAGCATTTT. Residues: CATSRDRDNQPQHF.

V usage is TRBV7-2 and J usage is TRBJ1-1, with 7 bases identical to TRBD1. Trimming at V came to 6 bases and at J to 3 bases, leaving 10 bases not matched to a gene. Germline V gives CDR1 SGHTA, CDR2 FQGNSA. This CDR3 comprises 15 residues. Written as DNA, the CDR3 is TGTGCCAGCAGTAGGGACAGCTCAAAGGACACTGAAGCTTTCTTT. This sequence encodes CASSRDSSKDTEAFF.

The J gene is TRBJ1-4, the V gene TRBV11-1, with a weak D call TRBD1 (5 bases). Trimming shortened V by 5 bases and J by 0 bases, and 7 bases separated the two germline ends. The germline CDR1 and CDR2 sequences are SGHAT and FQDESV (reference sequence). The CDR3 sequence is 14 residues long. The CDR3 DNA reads TGTGCCAGCAGCCGACAGTCAACTAATGAAAAACTGTTTTTT. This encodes CASSRQSTNEKLFF.

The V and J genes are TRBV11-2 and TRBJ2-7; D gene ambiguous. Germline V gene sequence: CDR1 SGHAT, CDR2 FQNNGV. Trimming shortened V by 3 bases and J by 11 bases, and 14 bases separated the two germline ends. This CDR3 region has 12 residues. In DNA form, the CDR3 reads TGTGCCAGCAGCTTCAACGGGCCCATCGAGTACTTC. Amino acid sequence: CASSFNGPIEYF. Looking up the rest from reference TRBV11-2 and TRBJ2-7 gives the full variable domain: EAGVAQSPRYKIIEKRQSVAFWCNPISGHATLYWYQQILGQGPKLLIQFQNNGVVDDSQLPKDRFSAERLKGVDSTLKIQPAKLEDSAVYLCASSFNGPIEYFGPGTRLTVT.

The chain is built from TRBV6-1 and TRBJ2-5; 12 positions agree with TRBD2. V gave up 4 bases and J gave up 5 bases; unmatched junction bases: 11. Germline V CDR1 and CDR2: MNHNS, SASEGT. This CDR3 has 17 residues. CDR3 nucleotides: TGTGCCAGCAGTGGGCTAGCGGGAGGGCCCTCGAGGGAGACCCAGTACTTC. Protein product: CASSGLAGGPSRETQYF.

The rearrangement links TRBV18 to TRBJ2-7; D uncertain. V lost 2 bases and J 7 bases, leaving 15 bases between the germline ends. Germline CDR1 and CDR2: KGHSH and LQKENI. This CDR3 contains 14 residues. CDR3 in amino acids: CASSPGPTEREQYF. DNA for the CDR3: TGTGCCAGCTCACCAGGGCCTACGGAAAGGGAGCAGTACTTC.

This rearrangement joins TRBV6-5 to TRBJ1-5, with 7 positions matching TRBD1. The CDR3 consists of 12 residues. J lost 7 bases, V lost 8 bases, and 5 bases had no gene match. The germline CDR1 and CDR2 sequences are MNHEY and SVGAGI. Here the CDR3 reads CASAQGQQPQHF. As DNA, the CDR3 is TGTGCCAGCGCACAGGGGCAACAGCCCCAGCATTTT.

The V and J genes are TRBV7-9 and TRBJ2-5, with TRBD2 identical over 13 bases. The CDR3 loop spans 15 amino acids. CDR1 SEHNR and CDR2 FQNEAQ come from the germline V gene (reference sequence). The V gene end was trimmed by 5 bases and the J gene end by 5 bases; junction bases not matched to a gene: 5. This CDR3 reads CASSPMTSGRETQYF. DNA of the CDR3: TGTGCCAGCAGCCCGATGACTAGCGGGAGGGAGACCCAGTACTTC.

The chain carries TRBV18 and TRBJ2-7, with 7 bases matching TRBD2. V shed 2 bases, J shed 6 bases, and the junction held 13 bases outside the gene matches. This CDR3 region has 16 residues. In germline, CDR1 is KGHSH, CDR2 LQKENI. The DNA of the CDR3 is TGTGCCAGCTCACCAAGCCGCTCGGGAGGTCTGGGCGAGCAGTACTTC. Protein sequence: CASSPSRSGGLGEQYF.

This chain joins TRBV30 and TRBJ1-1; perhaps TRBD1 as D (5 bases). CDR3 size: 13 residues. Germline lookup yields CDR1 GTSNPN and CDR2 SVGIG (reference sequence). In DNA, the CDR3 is TGTGCAAATCAGGGCAGGAGGAACACTGAAGCTTTCTTT. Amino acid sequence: CANQGRRNTEAFF. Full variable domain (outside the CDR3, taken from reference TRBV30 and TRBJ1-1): SQTIHQWPATLVQPVGSPLSLECTVEGTSNPNLYWYRQAAGRGLQLLFYSVGIGQISSEVPQNLSASRPQDRQFILSSKKLLLSDSGFYLCANQGRRNTEAFFGQGTRLTVV.

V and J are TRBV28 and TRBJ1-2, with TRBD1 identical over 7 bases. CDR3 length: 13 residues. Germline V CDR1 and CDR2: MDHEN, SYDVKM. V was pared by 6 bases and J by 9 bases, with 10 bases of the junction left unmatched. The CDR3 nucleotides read TGTGCCAGCAGCTCCCGACAGGGTACTAGCTACACCTTC. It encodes CASSSRQGTSYTF.

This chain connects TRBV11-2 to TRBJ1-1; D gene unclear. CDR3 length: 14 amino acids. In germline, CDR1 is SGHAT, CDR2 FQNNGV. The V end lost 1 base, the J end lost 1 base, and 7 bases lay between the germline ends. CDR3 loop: CASSLGVANTEAFF. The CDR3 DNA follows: TGTGCCAGCAGCTTAGGGGTGGCGAACACTGAAGCTTTCTTT.

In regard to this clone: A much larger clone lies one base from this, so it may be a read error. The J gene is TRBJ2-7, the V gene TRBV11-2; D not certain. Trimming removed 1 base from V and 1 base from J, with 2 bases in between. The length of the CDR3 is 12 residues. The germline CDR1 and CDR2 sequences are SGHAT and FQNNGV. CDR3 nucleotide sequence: TGTGCCAGCAGCTTAGGGTCCTACGAGCAGTACTTC. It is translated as CASSLGSYEQYF.

CDR3 in DNA: TGTGCCAGCAGCCCTCGCCCCGAACGGGGTGAGCAGTTCTTC. This gives the protein CASSPRPERGEQFF. V usage is TRBV7-2 and J usage is TRBJ2-1; a weak D match, TRBD2 (5 bases). Germline V CDR1 and CDR2: SGHTA, FQGNSA. The V end was cut by 5 bases, the J end by 9 bases, with 17 bases between. The CDR3 runs 14 residues.

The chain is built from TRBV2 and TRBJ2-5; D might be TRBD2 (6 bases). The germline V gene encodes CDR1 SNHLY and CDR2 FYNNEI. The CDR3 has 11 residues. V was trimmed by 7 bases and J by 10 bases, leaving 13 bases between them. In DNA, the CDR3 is TGTGCCAGCACGGCGGGGAGTCTCCAGTACTTC. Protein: CASTAGSLQYF.

The CDR3 DNA reads as TGTGCCAGCAGCTCCCCTCGAGGGCCCGGGGAGCTGTTTTTT. Translation gives CASSSPRGPGELFF. J is TRBJ2-2 and V is TRBV7-2; possible D gene TRBD2, 5 bases. The CDR3 contains 14 residues. The V gene's germline CDR1 is SGHTA and CDR2 FQGNSA. V lost 4 bases to trimming and J lost 6 bases, with 12 bases between them. Filled out from reference TRBV7-2 and TRBJ2-2, the complete variable domain reads GAGVSQSPSNKVTEKGKDVELRCDPISGHTALYWYRQSLGQGLEFLIYFQGNSAPDKSGLPSDRFSAERTGGSVSTLTIQRTQQEDSAVYLCASSSPRGPGELFFGEGSRLTVL.

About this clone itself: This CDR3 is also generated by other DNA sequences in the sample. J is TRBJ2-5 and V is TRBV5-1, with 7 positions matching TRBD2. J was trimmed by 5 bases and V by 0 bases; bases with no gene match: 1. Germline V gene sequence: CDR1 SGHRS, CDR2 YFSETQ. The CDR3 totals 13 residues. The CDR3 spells CASSLVGGETQYF. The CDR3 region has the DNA TGCGCCAGCAGCTTGGTGGGAGGGGAGACCCAGTACTTC.

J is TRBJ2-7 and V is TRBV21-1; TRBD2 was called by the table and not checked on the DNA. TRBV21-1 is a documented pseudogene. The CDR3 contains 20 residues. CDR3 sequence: CASSNLAGAAGLAGPYEQYF. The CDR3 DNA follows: TGTGCCAGCAGCAATCTCGCGGGGGCCGCGGGGCTAGCGGGACCTTACGAGCAGTACTTC.

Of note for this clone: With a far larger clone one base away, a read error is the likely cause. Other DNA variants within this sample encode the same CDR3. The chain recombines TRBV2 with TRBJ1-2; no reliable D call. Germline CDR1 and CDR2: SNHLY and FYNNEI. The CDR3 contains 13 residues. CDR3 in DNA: TGTGCTAGCCGGATAGCGGCGGTCTATGGCTACACCTTC. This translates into CASRIAAVYGYTF.

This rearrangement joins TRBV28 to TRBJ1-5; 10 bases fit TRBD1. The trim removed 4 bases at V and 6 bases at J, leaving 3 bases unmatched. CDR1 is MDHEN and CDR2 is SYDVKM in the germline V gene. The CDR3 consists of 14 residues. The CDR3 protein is CASSSTGGRQPQHF. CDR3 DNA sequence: TGTGCCAGCAGTTCGACAGGGGGCCGTCAGCCCCAGCATTTT.

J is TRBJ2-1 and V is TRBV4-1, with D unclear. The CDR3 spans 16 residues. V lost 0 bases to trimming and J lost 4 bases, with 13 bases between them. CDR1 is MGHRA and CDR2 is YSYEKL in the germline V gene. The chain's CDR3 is CASSQDFATRYNEQFF. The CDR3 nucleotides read TGCGCCAGCAGCCAAGACTTTGCGACAAGATACAATGAGCAGTTCTTC.

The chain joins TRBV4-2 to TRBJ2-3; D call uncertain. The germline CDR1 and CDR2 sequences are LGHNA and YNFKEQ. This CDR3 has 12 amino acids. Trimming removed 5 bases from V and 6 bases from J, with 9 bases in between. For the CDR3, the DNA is TGTGCCAGCAGCTCCGAAGGGGATACGCAGTATTTT. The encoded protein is CASSSEGDTQYF.

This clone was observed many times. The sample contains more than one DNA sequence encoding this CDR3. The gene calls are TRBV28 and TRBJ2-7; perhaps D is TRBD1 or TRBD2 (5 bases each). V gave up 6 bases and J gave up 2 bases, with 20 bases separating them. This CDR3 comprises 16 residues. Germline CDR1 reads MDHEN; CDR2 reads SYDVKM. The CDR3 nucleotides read TGTGCCAGCAGGCCTGCCACGGGGCTCCCGCCCTACGAGCAGTACTTC. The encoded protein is CASRPATGLPPYEQYF.

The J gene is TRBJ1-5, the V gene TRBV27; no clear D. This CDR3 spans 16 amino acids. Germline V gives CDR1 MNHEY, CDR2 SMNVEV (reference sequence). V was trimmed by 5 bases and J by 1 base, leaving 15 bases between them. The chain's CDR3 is CASSALGGRSNQPQHF. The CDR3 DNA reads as TGTGCCAGCAGTGCCCTGGGCGGTAGGAGCAATCAGCCCCAGCATTTT.

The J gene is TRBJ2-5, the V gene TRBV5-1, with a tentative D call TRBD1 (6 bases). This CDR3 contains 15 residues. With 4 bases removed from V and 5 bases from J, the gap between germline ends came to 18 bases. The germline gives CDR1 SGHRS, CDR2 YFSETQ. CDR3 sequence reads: CASSMTGYREETQYF. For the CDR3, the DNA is TGCGCCAGCAGCATGACAGGATACAGGGAGGAGACCCAGTACTTC.

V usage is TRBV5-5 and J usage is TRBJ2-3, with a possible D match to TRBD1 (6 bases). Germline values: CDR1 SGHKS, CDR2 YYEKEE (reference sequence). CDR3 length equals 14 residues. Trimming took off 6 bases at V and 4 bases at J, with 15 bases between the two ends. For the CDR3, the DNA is TGTGCCAGCACCTTAACAAAGGGGGCAGATACGCAGTATTTT. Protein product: CASTLTKGADTQYF. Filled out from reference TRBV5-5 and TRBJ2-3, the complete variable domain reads DAGVTQSPTHLIKTRGQQVTLRCSPISGHKSVSWYQQVLGQGPQFIFQYYEKEERGRGNFPDRFSARQFPNYSSELNVNALLLGDSALYLCASTLTKGADTQYFGPGTRLTVL.

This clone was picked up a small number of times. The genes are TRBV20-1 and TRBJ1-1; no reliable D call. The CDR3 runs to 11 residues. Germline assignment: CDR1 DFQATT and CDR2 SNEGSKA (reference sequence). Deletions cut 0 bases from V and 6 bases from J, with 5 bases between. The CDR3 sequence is CSARDNPEAFF. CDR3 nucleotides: TGCAGTGCTAGAGATAACCCTGAAGCTTTCTTT.

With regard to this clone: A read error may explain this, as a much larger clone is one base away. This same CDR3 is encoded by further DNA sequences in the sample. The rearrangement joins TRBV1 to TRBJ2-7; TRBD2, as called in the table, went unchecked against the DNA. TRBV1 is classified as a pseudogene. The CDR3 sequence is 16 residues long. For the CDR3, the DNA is TGCACCAGCAGCCTGGGGGGGCTGAGGGGTATGATAGGGCAGTACTTT. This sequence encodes CTSSLGGLRGMIGQYF.

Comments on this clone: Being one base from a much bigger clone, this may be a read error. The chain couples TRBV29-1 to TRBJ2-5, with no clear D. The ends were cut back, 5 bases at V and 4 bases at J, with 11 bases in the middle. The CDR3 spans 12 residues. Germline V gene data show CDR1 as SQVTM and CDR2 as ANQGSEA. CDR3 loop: CSVSLIRETQYF. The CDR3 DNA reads TGCAGCGTTTCATTAATCCGAGAGACCCAGTACTTC.

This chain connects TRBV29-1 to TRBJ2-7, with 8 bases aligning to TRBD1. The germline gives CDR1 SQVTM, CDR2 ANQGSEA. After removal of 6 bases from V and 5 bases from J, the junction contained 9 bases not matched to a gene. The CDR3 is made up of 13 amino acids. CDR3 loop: CSVTGQGGHEQYF. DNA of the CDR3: TGCAGCGTGACTGGACAGGGAGGCCACGAGCAGTACTTC.

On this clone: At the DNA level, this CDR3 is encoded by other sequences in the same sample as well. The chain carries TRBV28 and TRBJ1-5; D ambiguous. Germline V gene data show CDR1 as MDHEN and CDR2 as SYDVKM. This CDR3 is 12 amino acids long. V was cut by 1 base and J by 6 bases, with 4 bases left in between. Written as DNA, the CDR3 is TGTGCCAGCAGTTTATTGGCTCAGCCCCAGCATTTT. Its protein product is CASSLLAQPQHF.